This TCR beta chain stems from a study of cytomegalovirus exposure and HLA in healthy donors. Trimming pared 7 bases from V and 10 bases from J, leaving 13 bases between. Germline V gene sequence: CDR1 SQVTM, CDR2 ANQGSEA. CDR3 length: 10 residues. The data were produced by immunoSEQ multiplex PCR, yet TCRdb's version contains in-frame clones alone and is incomplete. This sample yields over 85,000 clones, of which more than 70% are seen a single time; 1.9% belongs to the top ten. This chain links TRBV29-1 with TRBJ1-1; TRBD1 might be the D (6 bases). The TCR comes from a woman aged 18-30 years in good health and CMV-seronegative. Sequencing was carried out using PBMCs. Written as DNA, the CDR3 is TGCAGCGCCGAGGCCAGGGGAGCTTTCTTT. Amino acid sequence: CSAEARGAFF.